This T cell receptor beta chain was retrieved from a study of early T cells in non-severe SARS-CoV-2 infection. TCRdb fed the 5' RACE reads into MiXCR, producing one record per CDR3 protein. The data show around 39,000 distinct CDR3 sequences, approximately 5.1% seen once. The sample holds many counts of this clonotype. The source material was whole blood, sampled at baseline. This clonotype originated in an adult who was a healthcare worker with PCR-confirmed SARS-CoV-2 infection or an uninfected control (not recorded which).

The CDR3 DNA reads TGCGCCAGCAGCCAAGAACGGCAGGGGGTCTATGGCTACACCTTC. This sequence encodes CASSQERQGVYGYTF. V and J are TRBV4-3 and TRBJ1-2, with 7 positions matching TRBD1. The germline V gene has CDR1 LGHNA and CDR2 YSLEER. J was trimmed by 4 bases and V by 0 bases; bases with no gene match: 5. CDR3 length equals 15 residues.